The 31 T cell receptor beta chains listed next were all sequenced from one sample in a study of PD-1 blockade in classical Hodgkin lymphoma. TCRdb's copy holds only in-frame clones and misses some; the assay was immunoSEQ multiplex PCR. The data contain over 2,500 clones, 60% to 80% of them singletons. Time point given: newly diagnosed, previously untreated cHL patient sample. From thawed PBMCs, CD8+ T cells were isolated by magnetic negative selection. Sample: CD8+ T cells from blood. These receptors were collected from a human donor with classical Hodgkin lymphoma.

This chain connects TRBV6-6 to TRBJ2-7; 7 bases match TRBD1. Germline values: CDR1 MNHNY, CDR2 SVGAGI (reference sequence). V shed 5 bases and J 1 base; nucleotides not matched to a gene: 2. The CDR3 spans 13 residues. The CDR3 loop is CASSEGASYEQYF. DNA of the CDR3: TGTGCCAGCAGTGAGGGGGCATCCTACGAGCAGTACTTC.

The chain joins TRBV15 to TRBJ2-5; 11 positions agree with TRBD2. This CDR3 region has 17 residues. Trimming removed 0 bases from V and 3 bases from J; junction bases left unmatched: 6. From germline, CDR1 is LNHNV and CDR2 YYDKDF (reference sequence). The CDR3 DNA follows: TGTGCCACCAGCAGAGAGTTAGATAGCGGGAGGGAAGAGACCCAGTACTTC. It yields the protein CATSRELDSGREETQYF.

This chain joins TRBV9 and TRBJ2-1; the match to TRBD2 covers 9 bases. Germline assignment: CDR1 SGDLS and CDR2 YYNGEE. This CDR3 region has 16 residues. The junction had 14 bases not matched to a gene; V was cut back by 3 bases and J by 10 bases. In nucleotides, the CDR3 is TGTGCCAGCAGCGGAGAGGGGTTAGCGGGAGTGGACGAGCAGTTCTTC. Translation: CASSGEGLAGVDEQFF.

The rearrangement uses TRBV28 and TRBJ2-3; 7 bases fit TRBD2. V lost 3 bases, J lost 1 base, and 10 bases stayed unmatched. The CDR3 loop spans 17 amino acids. CDR1 is MDHEN, CDR2 SYDVKM, per germline. The CDR3 region is CASSLSGTTFGTDTQYF. Here the CDR3 DNA reads TGTGCCAGCAGTTTGTCCGGGACTACTTTCGGCACAGATACGCAGTATTTT.

Turning to this clone: The same CDR3 also results from other DNA sequences found in this sample. The V and J genes are TRBV4-1 and TRBJ1-1; D is undetermined. Germline-derived CDR1 and CDR2 are MGHRA and YSYEKL. This CDR3 is built from 14 residues. The V end was cut by 2 bases, the J end by 0 bases, with 7 bases between. This CDR3 is CASSQSELNTEAFF. CDR3 in DNA: TGCGCCAGCAGCCAATCTGAGCTGAACACTGAAGCTTTCTTT.

The chain carries TRBV5-4 and TRBJ2-2; TRBD2 aligns across 13 bases. Germline V gene data show CDR1 as SGHNT and CDR2 as YYREEE (reference sequence). V was clipped by 4 bases and J by 0 bases; unmatched bases: 9. The CDR3 covers 19 residues. The CDR3 DNA sequence: TGTGCCAGCAGCCCTGGACTAGCGGGAGTTTCCCCGAACACCGGGGAGCTGTTTTTT. Its translation: CASSPGLAGVSPNTGELFF.

The chain joins TRBV9 to TRBJ1-4; D possibly corresponds to TRBD1 (5 bases). The germline gives CDR1 SGDLS, CDR2 YYNGEE. The CDR3 consists of 15 residues. The V and J ends lost 4 bases and 7 bases respectively, with 17 bases between them. As DNA, the CDR3 is TGTGCCAGCAGCCCTCGCAGCCCAGGGATTGAAAAACTGTTTTTT. Translating it yields CASSPRSPGIEKLFF.

The chain is built from TRBV30 and TRBJ2-1; 8 nucleotides agree with TRBD2. V was clipped by 2 bases and J by 4 bases; unmatched bases: 7. The V gene's germline CDR1 is GTSNPN and CDR2 SVGIG (reference sequence). This CDR3 contains 15 residues. In nucleotides, the CDR3 is TGTGCCTGGAGTACTACTAGCGGCCCTTACAATGAGCAGTTCTTC. Protein: CAWSTTSGPYNEQFF. The complete variable domain, with remaining parts taken from reference TRBV30 and TRBJ2-1, reads SQTIHQWPATLVQPVGSPLSLECTVEGTSNPNLYWYRQAAGRGLQLLFYSVGIGQISSEVPQNLSASRPQDRQFILSSKKLLLSDSGFYLCAWSTTSGPYNEQFFGPGTRLTVL.

The chain carries TRBV9 and TRBJ2-7; TRBD2 aligns across 10 bases. V was pared by 1 base and J by 5 bases, with 6 bases of the junction left unmatched. The CDR3 has 15 amino acids. Germline V lookup: CDR1 SGDLS, CDR2 YYNGEE. The chain's CDR3 is CASSVRSSGRNEQYF. CDR3 bases: TGTGCCAGCAGCGTACGATCTAGCGGGAGAAACGAGCAGTACTTC.

This chain links TRBV9 with TRBJ2-2; 8 bases are shared with TRBD2. Germline values: CDR1 SGDLS, CDR2 YYNGEE. V trimming: 0 bases; J trimming: 4 bases; junction bases outside the gene matches: 5. The CDR3 totals 16 residues. The CDR3: CASSVGAGVGTGELFF. Here the CDR3 DNA reads TGTGCCAGCAGCGTAGGAGCGGGAGTAGGCACCGGGGAGCTGTTTTTT.

The table lists this clone with a few counts. V gene TRBV2 combines with J gene TRBJ2-7; the D gene is possibly TRBD2 (5 bases). This CDR3 region has 15 residues. Germline V CDR1 and CDR2: SNHLY, FYNNEI. V was shortened by 8 bases and J by 1 base, with 18 bases between the two germline ends. The chain's CDR3 is CASGRHITPSYEQYF. The CDR3, as DNA: TGTGCCAGCGGGAGACACATCACTCCTTCCTACGAGCAGTACTTC.

This clone came up once. This chain links TRBV6-6 with TRBJ2-7; 7 bases are shared with TRBD1. Losses at the gene ends were 0 bases for V and 6 bases for J; bases not matched to a gene: 8. The CDR3 contains 15 residues. Germline loops: CDR1 MNHNY, CDR2 SVGAGI (reference sequence). CDR3: CASSYSITGVREQYF. CDR3 coding DNA: TGTGCCAGCAGTTACTCCATCACAGGGGTGCGCGAGCAGTACTTC.

This clone was seen a single time. The chain recombines TRBV7-9 with TRBJ2-7, with 7 positions matching TRBD2. V gave up 1 base and J gave up 3 bases; unmatched junction bases: 3. CDR3 length: 14 amino acids. The germline V gene has CDR1 SEHNR and CDR2 FQNEAQ (reference sequence). CDR3 in DNA: TGTGCCAGCAGCTTAGGAAGCGGGAACTACGAGCAGTACTTC. Translating gives CASSLGSGNYEQYF. The full variable domain, rest sourced from reference TRBV7-9 and TRBJ2-7, is DTGVSQNPRHKITKRGQNVTFRCDPISEHNRLYWYRQTLGQGPEFLTYFQNEAQLEKSRLLSDRFSAERPKGSFSTLEIQRTEQGDSAMYLCASSLGSGNYEQYFGPGTRLTVT.

Note on this clone: Germline and junction disagree at one end, which may indicate a read error. This chain uses TRBV2 with TRBJ2-7; 9 bases fit TRBD1. Germline V gives CDR1 SNHLY, CDR2 FYNNEI. CDR3 size: 12 residues. CDR3 in amino acids: CASSETLDRGSF. The CDR3 DNA is TGTGCCAGCAGTGAGACTCTAGACAGGGGGTCCTTC.

The V and J genes are TRBV9 and TRBJ2-1, with a possible D match to TRBD2 (5 bases). V lost 3 bases and J 0 bases, leaving 10 bases between the germline ends. The CDR3 has 15 amino acids. The V gene's germline CDR1 is SGDLS and CDR2 YYNGEE. CDR3 sequence: CASSDSGSSYNEQFF. Here the CDR3 DNA reads TGTGCCAGCAGCGACAGCGGAAGCTCCTACAATGAGCAGTTCTTC.

This clone has only a few counts. This chain links TRBV9 with TRBJ1-1; 8 bases match TRBD1. The CDR3 contains 15 residues. J gave up 1 base and V 4 bases, and 6 bases lay outside the gene matches. Germline-derived CDR1 and CDR2 are SGDLS and YYNGEE. The CDR3 loop reads CASSPRQGQNTEAFF. CDR3 bases: TGTGCCAGCAGCCCGCGACAGGGGCAGAACACTGAAGCTTTCTTT.

Of note for this clone: Different DNA sequences within this sample yield the same CDR3. V is TRBV14 and J is TRBJ2-1, with 7 positions matching TRBD1. This CDR3 is built from 19 residues. With V trimmed by 0 bases and J by 0 bases, 11 bases remained unmatched. CDR1 and CDR2 from the germline V gene are SGHDN and FVKESK. The CDR3 sequence: CASSQDGTVSPSSYNEQFF. The CDR3, as DNA: TGTGCCAGCAGCCAAGACGGGACAGTTTCCCCAAGCTCCTACAATGAGCAGTTCTTC.

J is TRBJ1-4 and V is TRBV7-9, with a tentative D call TRBD1 (6 bases). The length of the CDR3 is 12 residues. Germline values: CDR1 SEHNR, CDR2 FQNEAQ (reference sequence). The ends were cut back, 5 bases at V and 12 bases at J, with 13 bases in the middle. This CDR3 reads CASSVPGAQLFF. In nucleotides, the CDR3 is TGTGCCAGCAGCGTACCAGGGGCGCAACTGTTTTTT.

This clone was counted only a few times. V usage is TRBV7-9 and J usage is TRBJ1-1; maybe TRBD1 (5 bases). The germline V gene has CDR1 SEHNR and CDR2 FQNEAQ (reference sequence). The CDR3 loop spans 14 amino acids. V lost 5 bases and J lost 4, with 14 bases in between. CDR3 sequence: CASSPTASVTEAFF. DNA for the CDR3: TGTGCCAGCAGCCCGACAGCTTCAGTCACTGAAGCTTTCTTT.

V is TRBV11-2 and J is TRBJ2-6; 10 bases are shared with TRBD1. V lost 8 bases to trimming and J lost 0 bases; unmatched junction nucleotides: 7. The V gene's germline CDR1 is SGHAT and CDR2 FQNNGV. The CDR3 is made up of 17 amino acids. CDR3 protein: CASGPWTGGSGANVLTF. CDR3 nucleotides: TGTGCCAGCGGCCCCTGGACAGGGGGCTCTGGGGCCAACGTCCTGACTTTC.

V is TRBV6-1 and J is TRBJ2-5, with 7 bases that match TRBD2. Germline lookup yields CDR1 MNHNS and CDR2 SASEGT. The length of the CDR3 is 14 residues. Trimming removed 1 base from V and 5 bases from J; junction bases left unmatched: 4. CDR3 in amino acids: CASSEGKGGETQYF. As DNA, the CDR3 is TGTGCCAGCAGTGAAGGGAAGGGAGGGGAGACCCAGTACTTC.

The rearrangement uses TRBV7-6 and TRBJ2-7; D may be TRBD1 or TRBD2 (6 bases each). Germline V gene data show CDR1 as SGHVS and CDR2 as FNYEAQ. The CDR3 is 15 amino acids. Deletions cut 2 bases from V and 4 bases from J, with 15 bases between. This CDR3 reads CASSLSGAQVYEQYF. In nucleotides, the CDR3 is TGTGCCAGCAGCTTATCGGGGGCGCAGGTGTACGAGCAGTACTTC.

The chain couples TRBV6-6 to TRBJ2-5, with 8 bases fitting TRBD2. Germline CDR1 and CDR2: MNHNY and SVGAGI (reference sequence). V was clipped by 0 bases and J by 1 base; unmatched bases: 4. The CDR3 has 16 residues. In DNA, the CDR3 is TGTGCCAGCAGTTACTCGACACTAGCGGTCCAAGAGACCCAGTACTTC. Residues: CASSYSTLAVQETQYF.

This clone was seen a handful of times. The rearrangement links TRBV4-1 to TRBJ2-3; D gene ambiguous. Trimming took 2 bases from V and 2 from J, leaving 8 bases between them. From germline, CDR1 is MGHRA and CDR2 YSYEKL. CDR3 length: 14 amino acids. CDR3 amino acids: CASSQTHLTDTQYF. The CDR3 bases are TGCGCCAGCAGCCAAACACACCTCACAGATACGCAGTATTTT.

The V call is TRBV10-3, the J call TRBJ2-2; D remains unclear. The CDR3 length is 14 residues. V was clipped by 8 bases and J by 1 base, with 11 bases between them. The germline V gene has CDR1 ENHRY and CDR2 SYGVKD. Written as DNA, the CDR3 is TGTGCCATCTCCTGGGATGGGAACACCGGGGAGCTGTTTTTT. Its protein product is CAISWDGNTGELFF.

The V gene is TRBV29-1, the J gene TRBJ2-7, with D possibly matching TRBD2 (5 bases). CDR1 and CDR2 from the germline V gene are SQVTM and ANQGSEA. V dropped 7 bases and J dropped 0 bases, with 19 bases sitting between them. The CDR3 spans 15 residues. CDR3 nucleotide sequence: TGCAGCGAGGTGCGAGCGGCAAAAAGCTCCTACGAGCAGTACTTC. Translation gives CSEVRAAKSSYEQYF.

CDR3 region: CATYGGSSYEQYF. CDR3 DNA sequence: TGTGCCACCTACGGGGGGAGCTCCTACGAGCAGTACTTC. The V and J genes are TRBV28 and TRBJ2-7, with 7 bases matching TRBD2. J gave up 0 bases and V 10 bases, and 6 bases lay outside the gene matches. From germline, CDR1 is MDHEN and CDR2 SYDVKM. CDR3 length: 13 amino acids.

The chain uses TRBV2 and TRBJ2-7; D might be TRBD1 or TRBD2, each matching 5 bases. The CDR3 is made up of 13 amino acids. Trimming took 7 bases from V and 2 from J, leaving 12 bases between them. Looked up from germline, CDR1 is SNHLY and CDR2 is FYNNEI. CDR3 protein: CASILRGAYEQYF. CDR3 nucleotides: TGTGCCAGCATCCTAAGGGGAGCCTACGAGCAGTACTTC.

The chain couples TRBV12-5 to TRBJ2-5; D is perhaps TRBD2 (5 bases). Germline assignment: CDR1 LGHNT and CDR2 FRNRAP. CDR3 length: 18 residues. Trimming cost V 3 bases and J 4 bases, with 24 bases left between them. CDR3: CASGFSVGSDLTGETQYF. For the CDR3, the DNA is TGTGCTAGTGGTTTCTCGGTGGGTAGCGATTTAACCGGAGAGACCCAGTACTTC. Filled out from reference TRBV12-5 and TRBJ2-5, the complete variable domain reads DARVTQTPRHKVTEMGQEVTMRCQPILGHNTVFWYRQTMMQGLELLAYFRNRAPLDDSGMPKDRFSAEMPDATLATLKIQPSEPRDSAVYFCASGFSVGSDLTGETQYFGPGTRLLVL.

A single count supports this clone. The rearrangement uses TRBV5-5 and TRBJ2-7; 9 bases match TRBD1. Germline V CDR1 and CDR2: SGHKS, YYEKEE (reference sequence). Losses at the gene ends were 4 bases for V and 4 bases for J; bases not matched to a gene: 12. CDR3 size: 16 residues. The CDR3 DNA sequence: TGTGCCAGCAGCCGAGGACAGGGGCCGGGGCTTTACGAGCAGTACTTC. Translating gives CASSRGQGPGLYEQYF.

The rearrangement links TRBV6-6 to TRBJ2-4; 7 nucleotides match TRBD1. The V gene end was trimmed by 7 bases and the J gene end by 3 bases; junction bases not matched to a gene: 3. This CDR3 is built from 13 residues. The germline gives CDR1 MNHNY, CDR2 SVGAGI (reference sequence). CDR3 region: CASTSGGKNIQYF. CDR3 DNA sequence: TGTGCCAGCACATCAGGGGGCAAAAACATTCAGTACTTC.